This T cell receptor (beta chain) was captured in a study of shared clonotypes between healthy human individuals. Produced via immunoSEQ multiplex PCR; TCRdb's table is partial and in-frame only. Among 1.6 million or so clones listed, approximately 98.5% were seen once. This receptor was taken from a man under 40 in good health. Material: naive CD4+ T cells sorted from blood. Subset: CD45RA+ positively selected.

CDR3 region: CASSPQGVNIREAFF. CDR3 DNA: TGTGCCAGCAGTCCACAGGGGGTAAATATCCGTGAAGCTTTCTTT. The V and J genes are TRBV6-6 and TRBJ1-1, with TRBD1 matching 8 bases. The V gene's germline CDR1 is MNHNY and CDR2 SVGAGI (reference sequence). CDR3 size: 15 residues. J lost 7 bases, V lost 5 bases, and 12 bases had no gene match.